Ten or more counts support the clone carrying this T cell receptor (beta chain). Unique molecular identifiers were incorporated into the prepared TCRbeta library. TCRdb passed the PCR reads through MiXCR, listing each CDR3 protein once. The data contain around 480,000 distinct CDR3 sequences, about 30% of them singletons. The V gene lost 3 bases and the J gene lost 2 bases, with 13 bases spanning the gap. Germline CDR1 DFQATT, CDR2 SNEGSKA (reference sequence). The CDR3 has 14 amino acids. The data originate from a study of T-cell reconstitution after alpha-beta-depleted transplantation in children. The specimen was PBMCs from the stem cell graft donor, collected from the stem cell graft. This rearrangement joins TRBV20-1 to TRBJ1-1; a weak D match, TRBD1 (6 bases). This TCR came from a human donor who donated a stem cell graft to a child with aplastic anemia. In nucleotides, the CDR3 is TGCAGTGCTAGCGTGGCAGGGGTCAACACTGAAGCTTTCTTT. Translating it yields CSASVAGVNTEAFF.